This T cell receptor beta chain originates from a study of shared clonotypes between healthy human individuals (dated by TCRdb to 2018 to 2020). Study-level background: Two women and a few men aged 18 to 49 years were included in the cohort. For each donor, three plates each were used for CD4 naive and CD4 memory, two plates were used for CD8 naive, and one plate was used for CD8 memory. To estimate repertoire size and how much clonotypes are shared between individuals, the study performed deep sequencing of blood TCR repertoires from 4 to 6 healthy adults. Libraries were prepared and TCR repertoires were sequenced by different laboratories using diverse techniques, in order to increase sequencing depth and limit assay-specific biases. Between about 0.9 and 8.9 billion PBMCs per donor were obtained by leukapheresis. Overall study outcomes, separate from this receptor: Estimated clonotype richness was generally larger for naive than for memory subsets. Even with the large sequencing depth, rarefaction of the sorted-subset datasets indicated that sequencing was incomplete. Compared with non-shared clonotypes, the clonotypes found in all four sorted-subset donors had higher generation probabilities. Pairwise subsampling led to the expectation that sequencing depth would affect the degree of clonotype sharing among donors. Sharing across several donors was observed for about 5% of naive CD4, about 3.2% of naive CD8, about 2.5% of memory CD4, and over 0.3% of memory CD8 clonotypes. Sampling was restricted to blood, and TCR repertoires in tissues likely differ from the TCR repertoires found in blood. The small number of donors limited the genetic and exposure-history diversity represented.

About this clone: Its antigen is still unknown. Per-nucleotide qualities are absent, and no much larger clonotype sits a single base away.

Donors were healthy HIV-negative adults with no recently reported acute infections or vaccinations. Every donor was a Caucasian adult living in Nashville, Tennessee, USA. Magnetic negative selection was used to enrich CD4+ T cells, after which naive cells were positively selected on CD45RA and the negative fraction became the memory subset. Blood was obtained by leukapheresis, after which PBMCs were separated by Ficoll-Histopaque density gradient centrifugation and cryopreserved in liquid nitrogen vapor phase. Analytical flow cytometry was used to check the purity and quantity of each magnetically sorted T cell population. Genomic DNA was isolated from every sorted fraction and measured by UV absorbance on a Nanodrop 2000c. Using the deep immunoSEQ assay, multiplex PCR amplified TCR CDR3 regions from genomic DNA. Extracted genomic DNA from each cell subset was spread evenly across all wells of several immunoSEQ 96-well plates, with each plate serving as a replicate. For sorted subsets, each replicate PCR was loaded with approximately 200 ng genomic DNA, equivalent to 25,000 to 35,000 T cell genomes. The purified libraries were quantified using a Qubit 3.0 fluorometer, sized with a Bioanalyzer 2100, and then quantified again using the KAPA Library Quantification kit. Each immunoSEQ 96-well plate was sequenced on its own single-read 150-cycle Illumina NextSeq 550 flow cell. Per the authors' processing: The immunoSEQ output contained only junctional sequences without quality scores, so filtering could not match that applied to full-length reads. Sequences were annotated with PyIR, a Python wrapper for IgBLAST v1.9, using IMGT germline references to assign V/J genes and CDR3. Reads were removed for weak V/J assignments (E-value above 1e-6), missing CDR3, stop codons, out-of-frame junctions, or ambiguous translated residues. V3J clonotypes were defined by identical inferred V gene, J gene, and CDR3 amino acid sequence. To compute the percentage overlap between repertoires, the number of shared unique clonotypes was divided by the size of the smaller repertoire. RTK rarefaction, the Chao1 estimator, and Recon v2.1 estimates of unobserved clonotypes were used to assess repertoire richness. For all TCRbeta clonotypes obtained by the gDNA method from several donors, generation probabilities were computed with OLGA. Not all clones reach the TCRdb copy of this immuneACCESS table, which keeps in-frame sequences only. Checked studies attribute under half of the gap to unresolved V genes and leave the rest unexplained. Clone size and the V and J calls come from that table; the DNA yielded D and trimming. Across this sample there are about 1 million clones, with approximately 68% seen only once. About 1.5% of the sample belongs to the ten largest clones.

V is cut by 1 base and J by 2 bases, and the space between the germline ends is 20 bases. The CDR3 has 18 amino acids, counting the end cysteine and phenylalanine. Only the CDR3 portion is preserved as DNA: 54 bases, with reading frame beginning at the first base. Sequences SGHTA (CDR1) and FQGNSA (CDR2) are obtained from the germline V gene. The sample consisted of memory CD4+ T cells sorted from blood. The cell subset or site label of this sample denotes: CD45RA-negative fraction. Recombination connected TRBV7-2 to TRBJ1-1; TRBD1 is a weak D gene call, 6 bases matching. The TCR comes from a man aged 18 to 29 in good health. The CDR3 corresponds to CASSLVRGFVGLNTEAFF. The DNA is TGTGCCAGCAGCTTAGTTAGGGGGTTTGTGGGCCTCAACACTGAAGCTTTCTTT.